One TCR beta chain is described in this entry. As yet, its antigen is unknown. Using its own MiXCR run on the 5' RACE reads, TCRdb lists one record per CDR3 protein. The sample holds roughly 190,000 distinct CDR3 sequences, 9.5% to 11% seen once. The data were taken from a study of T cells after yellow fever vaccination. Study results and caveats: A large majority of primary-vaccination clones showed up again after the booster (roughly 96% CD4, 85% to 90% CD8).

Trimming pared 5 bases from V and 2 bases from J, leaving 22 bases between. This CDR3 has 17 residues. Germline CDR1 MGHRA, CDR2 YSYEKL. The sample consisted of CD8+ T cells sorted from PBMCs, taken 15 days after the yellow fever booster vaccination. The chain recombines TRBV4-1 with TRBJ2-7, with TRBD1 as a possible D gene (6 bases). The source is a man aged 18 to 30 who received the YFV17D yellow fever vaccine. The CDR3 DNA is TGCGCCAGCAGCTCTCGACCGGACAGTTATACAACCTACGAGCAGTACTTC. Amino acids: CASSSRPDSYTTYEQYF.